This T cell receptor beta chain was sequenced for a study of blood T cells in healthy people across ages. Study at large: About one barcoded beta molecule was captured per two T cells (by template switching).

Peripheral blood samples of 9 to 10 milliliters were drawn from each donor. They isolated at least 6 million PBMCs from each sample. A J-beta primer mix and a sample-barcoded 5' primer were used in a second PCR of roughly 6 to 12 cycles. Sequencing of every sample gave 2.5 million or more CDR3-containing paired-end reads. TCRdb reprocessed the 5' RACE reads with MiXCR, giving one entry per CDR3 protein. The sample consists of 1,500,000 or so distinct CDR3 sequences, around 55% of them appearing once. CDR3 length: 16 amino acids. Germline trimming cut 1 base from V and 5 bases from J; bases unmatched to any gene: 12. CDR1 DFQATT and CDR2 SNEGSKA come from the germline V gene (reference sequence).

This clonotype was sampled from a man younger than 35 in good health. The sequenced sample was blood. J is TRBJ2-5 and V is TRBV20-1; the match to TRBD2 covers 8 bases. The CDR3 spells CSARGWAGGVLETQYF. CDR3 sequence (DNA): TGCAGTGCTAGAGGGTGGGCGGGAGGTGTTTTGGAGACCCAGTACTTC.